The clone carrying this T cell receptor (beta chain) was observed a handful of times. Its antigen remains unidentified. CDR1 LNHDA and CDR2 SQIVND come from the germline V gene (reference sequence). This CDR3 spans 14 amino acids. V gave up 3 bases and J gave up 6 bases; unmatched junction bases: 6. Measured with immunoSEQ multiplex PCR; TCRdb has only the in-frame clones, and not every one. Of roughly 50,000 clones detected, roughly nine tenths appear once; the ten largest clones hold roughly 12%. This record comes from a study of OX40 agonist ivuxolimab in advanced cancers. Background on the study: In this cohort, patients received ivuxolimab, an agonistic anti-OX40 (CD134) antibody. Hepatocellular carcinoma, melanoma, renal cell or head and neck cancer was diagnosed in the dose-escalation patients. Three patients showed partial responses: one hepatocellular carcinoma and two cutaneous melanoma cases.

Broader study findings: Among the nonresponders, some also had low normalized T-cell clonal expansion.

The receptor was isolated from an adult with an advanced solid tumor such as melanoma, head and neck, liver or kidney cancer. Material: CD4+ or CD8+ T cells sorted from blood, obtained in a trial of the OX40 agonist ivuxolimab. This chain links TRBV19 with TRBJ2-7; TRBD1 matches 9 bases. The chain's CDR3 is CASSIVGTGSEQYF. The CDR3 bases are TGTGCCAGTAGTATTGTCGGGACAGGGAGCGAGCAGTACTTC.